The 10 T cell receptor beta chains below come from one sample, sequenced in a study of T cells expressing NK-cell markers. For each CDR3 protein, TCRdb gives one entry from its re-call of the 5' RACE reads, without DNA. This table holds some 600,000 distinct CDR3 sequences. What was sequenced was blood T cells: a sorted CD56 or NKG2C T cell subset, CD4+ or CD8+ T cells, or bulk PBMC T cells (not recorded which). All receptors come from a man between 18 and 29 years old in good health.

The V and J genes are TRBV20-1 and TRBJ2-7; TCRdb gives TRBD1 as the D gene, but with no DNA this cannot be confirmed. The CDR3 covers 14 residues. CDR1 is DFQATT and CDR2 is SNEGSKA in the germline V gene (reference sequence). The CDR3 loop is CSARPGGSSYEQYF.

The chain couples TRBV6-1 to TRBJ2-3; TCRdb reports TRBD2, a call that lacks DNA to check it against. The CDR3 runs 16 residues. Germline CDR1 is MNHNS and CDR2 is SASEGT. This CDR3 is CASRHTSGRAYDTQYF.

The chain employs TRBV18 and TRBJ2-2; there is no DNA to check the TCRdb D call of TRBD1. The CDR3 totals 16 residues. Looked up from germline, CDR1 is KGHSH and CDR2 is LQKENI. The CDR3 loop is CASSMGQNANTGELFF.

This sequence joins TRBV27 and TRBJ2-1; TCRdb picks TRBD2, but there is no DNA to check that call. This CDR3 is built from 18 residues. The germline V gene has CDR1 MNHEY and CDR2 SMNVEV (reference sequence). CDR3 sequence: CASSLGGLTGGSYNEQFF.

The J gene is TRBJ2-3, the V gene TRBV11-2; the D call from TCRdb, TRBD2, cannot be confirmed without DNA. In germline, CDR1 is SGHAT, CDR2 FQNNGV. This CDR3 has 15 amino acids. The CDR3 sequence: CASSMAGLAGDTQYF.

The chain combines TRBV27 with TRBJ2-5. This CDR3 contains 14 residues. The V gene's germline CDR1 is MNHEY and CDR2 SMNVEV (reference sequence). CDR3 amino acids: CASSLSFSRETQYF.

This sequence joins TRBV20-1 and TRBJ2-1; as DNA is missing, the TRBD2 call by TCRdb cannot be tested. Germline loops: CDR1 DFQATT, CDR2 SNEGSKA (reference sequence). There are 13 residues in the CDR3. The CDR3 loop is CSALPASGNEQFF.

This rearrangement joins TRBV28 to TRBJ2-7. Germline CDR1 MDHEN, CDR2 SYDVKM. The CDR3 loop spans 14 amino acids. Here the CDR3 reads CASRQPVPFSEQYF.

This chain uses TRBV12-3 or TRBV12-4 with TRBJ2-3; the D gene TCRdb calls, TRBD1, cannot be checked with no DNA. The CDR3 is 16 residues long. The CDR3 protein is CASSAPKSLGTDTQYF.

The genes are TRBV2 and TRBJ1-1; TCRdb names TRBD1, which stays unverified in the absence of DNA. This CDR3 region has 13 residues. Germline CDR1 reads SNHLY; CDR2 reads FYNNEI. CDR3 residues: CASSDGGRSEAFF.